The source of this T cell receptor (beta chain) is a study of control samples from healthy donors and cancer patients. The CDR3 has 16 residues. Germline V gene lookup returns CDR1 SGHAT and CDR2 FQDESV (reference sequence). The V end was cut by 3 bases, the J end by 1 base, with 15 bases between. Method: immunoSEQ multiplex PCR; TCRdb's copy keeps in-frame clones and lacks some. The data show about 160,000 clones, around 90% seen once. Sequencing was carried out using blood. The chain couples TRBV11-1 to TRBJ1-2; no definite D call. This sequence was found in a man aged 25-45 years in good health. In DNA, the CDR3 is TGTGCCAGCAGCTTCGGTTCTTCCAGAATTAACTATGGCTACACCTTC. Translation gives CASSFGSSRINYGYTF.